Presented here are 11 T cell receptor beta chains from one specimen sequenced in a study of metastatic and nonmetastatic thyroid tumors. No treatment had been given to any patient before thyroid surgery. TCRdb recomputed clones from the PCR reads via MiXCR. The table has about 15,000 clones, roughly 23% seen once; the top ten hold approximately 8.4%. The sample comprised tumor tissue. All receptors come from a female donor with papillary thyroid cancer or a benign thyroid nodule (not recorded which). Some clones in this sample may be carry-over from other donors' samples.

This clone has a count of ten or more. The gene calls are TRBV4-2 and TRBJ1-5, with D possibly matching TRBD1 (5 bases). The germline V gene encodes CDR1 LGHNA and CDR2 YNFKEQ. CDR3 size: 19 residues. Trimming removed 4 bases at V and 2 bases at J, with 24 bases between. The CDR3: CASSPRDNRRAGGNQPQHF. In DNA form, the CDR3 reads TGTGCCAGCAGCCCTCGAGATAACCGGCGTGCGGGGGGCAATCAGCCCCAGCATTTT.

The chain combines TRBV20-1 with TRBJ2-2; TRBD2 agrees at 9 bases. CDR1 and CDR2 from the germline V gene are DFQATT and SNEGSKA (reference sequence). CDR3 length: 15 amino acids. V was pared by 4 bases and J by 8 bases, with 11 bases of the junction left unmatched. CDR3 DNA sequence: TGCAGTGCTAATAGCGGGAGTTCCCAGCGGGGGGAGCTGTTTTTT. Encoded protein: CSANSGSSQRGELFF.

The chain has TRBV6-1 and TRBJ1-3; D perhaps matches TRBD1 (5 bases). Germline lookup yields CDR1 MNHNS and CDR2 SASEGT. This CDR3 region has 13 residues. V was shortened by 10 bases and J by 0 bases, with 10 bases between the two germline ends. The CDR3 region is CAIRESSGNTIYF. CDR3 DNA: TGTGCCATCAGGGAGTCCTCTGGAAACACCATATATTTT.

The sample holds many counts of this clone. The rearrangement joins TRBV9 to TRBJ2-7; no definite D call. V lost 0 bases to trimming and J lost 1 base, with 8 bases between them. The V gene's germline CDR1 is SGDLS and CDR2 YYNGEE. The CDR3 has 14 amino acids. CDR3 sequence (DNA): TGTGCCAGCAGCGTAGGGGTCCCATCCTACGAGCAGTACTTC. This encodes CASSVGVPSYEQYF.

In its sample, this clone is medium-sized. The CDR3, as DNA: TGTGCCAGCAGCAGGCCGGGACAGGGGTCCTACGAGCAGTACTTC. This gives the protein CASSRPGQGSYEQYF. The chain links TRBV11-3 to TRBJ2-7, with 10 positions matching TRBD1. The CDR3 covers 15 residues. The trim removed 5 bases at V and 1 base at J, leaving 5 bases unmatched. Per germline, CDR1 SGHNT and CDR2 YENEEA.

This chain joins TRBV4-2 and TRBJ1-1; D unresolved. Trimming removed 0 bases at V and 6 bases at J, with 11 bases between. Germline loops: CDR1 LGHNA, CDR2 YNFKEQ. The CDR3 covers 14 residues. This chain's CDR3 is CASSQEQLPPEAFF. In DNA, the CDR3 is TGTGCCAGCAGCCAAGAACAGTTGCCACCTGAAGCTTTCTTT.

In this sample, this clone turned up many times. The chain recombines TRBV24-1 with TRBJ2-5; either TRBD1 or TRBD2 may fit D (5 bases each). CDR1 KGHDR and CDR2 SFDVKD come from the germline V gene. The CDR3 loop spans 15 amino acids. The germline V and J ends were trimmed by 3 bases and 8 bases, with 18 bases remaining between them. The CDR3: CATSDTGTSVDTQYF. The CDR3 nucleotides are TGTGCCACCAGTGATACCGGGACCAGCGTCGATACCCAGTACTTC.

On this clone: Just one base apart from a much larger clone, this may be a read error. The same CDR3 can be traced to other DNA sequences in this sample. This sequence joins TRBV6-1 and TRBJ2-3, with D possibly being TRBD2 (6 bases). This CDR3 is built from 13 residues. Germline V gene data show CDR1 as MNHNS and CDR2 as SASEGT. CDR3 in DNA: TGTTCCCTCGGGACTGGGGACACAGATACGCAGTATTTT. Its translation is CSLGTGDTDTQYF.

The chain links TRBV28 to TRBJ2-5, with TRBD2 matching over 9 bases. The CDR3 extends over 18 amino acids. V shed 5 bases and J 1 base; nucleotides not matched to a gene: 14. The V gene's germline CDR1 is MDHEN and CDR2 SYDVKM. The CDR3 loop is CASSPPGAGGGLQETQYF. CDR3 nucleotides: TGTGCCAGCAGTCCCCCGGGGGCGGGAGGGGGACTCCAAGAGACCCAGTACTTC.

This clone was detected many times. The CDR3 DNA reads as TGTGCCAGCAGCTCAGATTACGGGGGGGCCCAGCATTTT. Amino acids: CASSSDYGGAQHF. The chain has TRBV7-6 and TRBJ1-5; D perhaps matches TRBD1 (5 bases). V was trimmed by 4 bases and J by 11 bases, leaving 15 bases between them. The length of the CDR3 is 13 residues. The V gene's germline CDR1 is SGHVS and CDR2 FNYEAQ.

This clone was recorded many times. With a much larger clone just one base away, this may be a read error. Other DNA sequences from this sample encode an identical CDR3 as well. The rearrangement links TRBV2 to TRBJ2-3, with D unclear. CDR3 length: 14 amino acids. Trimming removed 6 bases at V and 2 bases at J, with 12 bases between. Germline CDR1 is SNHLY and CDR2 is FYNNEI. The CDR3 spells CASSLKSSTDTQYF. CDR3 sequence (DNA): TGTGCCAGCAGCCTGAAATCATCCACAGATACGCAGTATTTT.